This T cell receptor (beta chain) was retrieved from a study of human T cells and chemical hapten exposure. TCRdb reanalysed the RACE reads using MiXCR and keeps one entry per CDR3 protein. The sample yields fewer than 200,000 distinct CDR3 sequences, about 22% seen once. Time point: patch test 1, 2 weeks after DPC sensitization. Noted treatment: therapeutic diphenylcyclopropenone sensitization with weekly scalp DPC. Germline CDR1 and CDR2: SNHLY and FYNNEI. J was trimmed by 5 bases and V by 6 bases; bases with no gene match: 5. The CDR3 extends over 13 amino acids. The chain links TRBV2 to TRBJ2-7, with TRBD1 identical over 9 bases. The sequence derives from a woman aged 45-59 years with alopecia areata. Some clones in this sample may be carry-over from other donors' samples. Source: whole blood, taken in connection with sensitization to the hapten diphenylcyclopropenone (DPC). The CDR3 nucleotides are TGTGCCAGCAGCGGACAGGGGTACCACGAGCAGTACTTC. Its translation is CASSGQGYHEQYF.